The 6 T cell receptor beta chains given below trace back to one sample, sequenced in a study of T cells in Graves' hyperthyroidism and ophthalmopathy. RNA transcripts provided the source from which TCR beta CDR3 regions were amplified. The study used the HTBI primer set for a first-round RT-PCR of the TCR CDR3. TCRdb used MiXCR to reprocess the multiplex PCR reads, holding one entry per CDR3 protein. Among 650,000 to 750,000 distinct CDR3 sequences listed, around 13% were seen once. Input material: blood. The origin of the receptors is a woman aged 18-29 years with Graves' hyperthyroidism.

The chain recombines TRBV9 with TRBJ1-6; maybe TRBD1 (5 bases). Trimming cost V 3 bases and J 9 bases, with 16 bases left between them. The V gene's germline CDR1 is SGDLS and CDR2 YYNGEE. This CDR3 is built from 15 residues. Here the CDR3 reads CASSAGDLGGSPLHF. For the CDR3, the DNA is TGTGCCAGCAGCGCTGGGGACCTGGGGGGTTCACCCCTCCACTTT.

There are many counts of this clonotype. The chain carries TRBV4-3 and TRBJ1-1; D is undetermined. V was clipped by 6 bases and J by 0 bases, with 8 bases between them. This CDR3 has 13 residues. Germline-derived CDR1 and CDR2 are LGHNA and YSLEER. CDR3 residues: CASRDGLNTEAFF. As DNA, the CDR3 is TGCGCCAGCAGAGACGGACTGAACACTGAAGCTTTCTTT.

This clonotype was seen at least ten times. V and J are TRBV28 and TRBJ1-1; the D is unclear. Germline V gene sequence: CDR1 MDHEN, CDR2 SYDVKM. The CDR3 runs 13 residues. V lost 1 base, J lost 9 bases, and 12 bases lay in between. The CDR3 spells CASSLYYREKAFF. The CDR3 nucleotides read TGTGCCAGCAGTTTATATTACAGAGAAAAAGCTTTCTTT. Drawing the rest from reference TRBV28 and TRBJ1-1, the complete variable domain is DVKVTQSSRYLVKRTGEKVFLECVQDMDHENMFWYRQDPGLGLRLIYFSYDVKMKEKGDIPEGYSVSREKKERFSLILESASTNQTSMYLCASSLYYREKAFFGQGTRLTVV.

Comments on this clonotype: Possible read error: a much larger clone is one base away. This chain joins TRBV7-2 and TRBJ1-5, with D perhaps matching TRBD1 (6 bases). Per the germline V gene, CDR1 is SGHTA and CDR2 is FQGNSA. The CDR3 runs to 15 residues. CDR3 nucleotides: TGTGCCAGCAGCTTAATTGGGGGCGAGGATCAGCCCCGGCATTTT. It specifies CASSLIGGEDQPRHF.

There are many counts of this clonotype. The CDR3 loop is CASSPPDRVHGYTF. The DNA for the CDR3 is TGTGCCAGCAGTCCCCCGGACAGGGTGCATGGCTACACCTTC. The chain carries TRBV12-3 or TRBV12-4 and TRBJ1-2; TRBD1 matches at 8 bases. The CDR3 runs 14 residues. V was clipped by 5 bases and J by 6 bases; unmatched bases: 8.

Turning to this clonotype: Being one base from a much bigger clone, this may be a read error. The chain joins TRBV30 to TRBJ2-1; D is uncertain. This CDR3 comprises 11 residues. Germline lookup yields CDR1 GTSNPN and CDR2 SVGIG (reference sequence). The CDR3 loop is CAWSSYSEQFF. DNA for the CDR3: TGTGCCTGGAGTTCATACAGTGAGCAGTTCTTC.